Listed below are T cell receptor beta chains from one sample, sequenced in a study of molecular identifiers for immune sequencing clone quantification. TCRdb re-called the PCR reads with MiXCR, one entry per CDR3 protein. The sample holds some 580,000 distinct CDR3 sequences; about 25% are singletons and the top ten take about 0.73%. Sample: naive CD8+ T cells from blood, with Jurkat cell RNA spiked in. These receptors originate from a human donor in good health. Some libraries in this study had Jurkat cell RNA spiked in. Both conserved end residues are part of each CDR3.

CDR3 protein | V gene
CGVEDSNYGYTF | TRBV29-1
CASEQVNTGELFF | TRBV30
CATSREGGSVKNIQYF | TRBV15
CAINAGGPTDTQYF | TRBV10-3
CASQLQGGGETQYF | TRBV11-2
CASSLVGTLSYEQYF | TRBV5-8
CASSYGTVGYEQYF | TRBV6-5
CATSKSGTSGRDNTGELFF | TRBV3-2
CASSYALAGGDTQYF | TRBV6-2/TRBV6-3
CASTDRIQETQYF | TRBV12-3/TRBV12-4
CASSLERGSSPKTQETQYF | TRBV11-3
CASSPWTGVADTQYF | TRBV5-1
CASSPAESGTASYEQYF | TRBV27
CASSSDRGLEAFF | TRBV7-9
CAISEPKTGAPYNEQFF | TRBV10-3
CASKERRSNQPQHF | TRBV6-2/TRBV6-3
CASRRGIWAGTYNEQFF | TRBV11-2
CASSLPFEVENDEQYF | TRBV7-9
CASSDDGTYRYEQYF | TRBV5-4
CSVEEKGGGNEQYF | TRBV29-1
CASSQDSKGYYEQYF | TRBV3-1
CASSLRPPGLSTDTQYF | TRBV9
CASSLTGTGMYEQYF | TRBV5-6
CASSRPTSGRSDTQYF | TRBV7-2
CASSRTGFSGANVLTF | TRBV5-6
CASSPGRGLSNQPQHF | TRBV6-6
CASSFGSGNQPQHF | TRBV5-6
CASSAIVQGLYNEQFF | TRBV4-3
CASRWGQETHYF | TRBV7-9
CASSYQNTEAFF | TRBV7-9
CASSPFRGPGELFF | TRBV9
CASSFTGSLVVSTEAFF | TRBV7-8
CASSYTPPTSGSTDTQYF | TRBV6-5
CASSSPLDQETQYF | TRBV7-9
CASSPSGRASYEQYF | TRBV19